A single sample is the source of the 18 T cell receptor beta chains below, sequenced in a study of T cells in localized non-small cell lung cancer. The repertoire was sequenced with immunoSEQ multiplex PCR; TCRdb's copy has only in-frame clones and lacks some. The sample consists of some 80,000 clones, roughly four fifths of them appearing once. The sequencing here drew on peripheral blood, taken before any cancer treatment. These receptors all stem from a man aged 40-75 years with stage I lung adenocarcinoma.

DNA for the CDR3: TGTGCCAGTAGTATCAAACAGGGGGACACTGAAGCTTTCTTT. Its protein is CASSIKQGDTEAFF. The chain has TRBV19 and TRBJ1-1; TRBD1 agrees at 8 bases. This CDR3 region has 14 residues. Germline CDR1 is LNHDA and CDR2 is SQIVND (reference sequence). J was trimmed by 3 bases and V by 3 bases; bases with no gene match: 3.

The chain carries TRBV30 and TRBJ1-6; maybe TRBD1 (5 bases). CDR1 GTSNPN and CDR2 SVGIG come from the germline V gene (reference sequence). Trimming cost V 3 bases and J 9 bases, with 9 bases left between them. The CDR3 covers 12 residues. The CDR3 loop reads CAWRGEFSPLHF. CDR3 DNA: TGTGCCTGGAGGGGGGAATTTTCACCCCTCCACTTT.

V is TRBV5-5 and J is TRBJ1-5; D is undetermined. The CDR3 is 13 amino acids. Trimming removed 7 bases at V and 8 bases at J, with 16 bases between. Per germline, CDR1 SGHKS and CDR2 YYEKEE (reference sequence). The CDR3 protein is CASGSGPFEPQHF. The CDR3, as DNA: TGTGCCAGCGGTTCGGGCCCCTTTGAGCCCCAGCATTTT.

This chain uses TRBV15 with TRBJ1-2, with TRBD1 identical over 11 bases. The germline gives CDR1 LNHNV, CDR2 YYDKDF (reference sequence). Losses at the gene ends were 5 bases for V and 5 bases for J; bases not matched to a gene: 1. This CDR3 comprises 13 residues. The CDR3 is CATSWDRGYGYTF. CDR3 DNA sequence: TGTGCCACCAGCTGGGACAGGGGGTATGGCTACACCTTC.

V and J are TRBV6-1 and TRBJ2-3, with TRBD2 matching over 10 bases. Looked up from germline, CDR1 is MNHNS and CDR2 is SASEGT. CDR3 length equals 17 residues. The J segment lost 4 bases and the V segment lost 3 bases, leaving 10 bases of the junction unmatched. CDR3 sequence: CASSESGRARFADTQYF. In DNA, the CDR3 is TGTGCCAGCAGTGAGAGCGGGAGGGCGAGGTTCGCAGATACGCAGTATTTT.

The rearrangement links TRBV7-2 to TRBJ1-2; D is unresolved. Trimming took 5 bases from V and 3 from J, leaving 13 bases between them. The CDR3 spans 14 residues. The V gene's germline CDR1 is SGHTA and CDR2 FQGNSA. CDR3 in amino acids: CASSQEGRDYGYTF. The CDR3 DNA reads as TGTGCCAGCAGCCAAGAGGGAAGAGACTATGGCTACACCTTC.

The genes are TRBV11-3 and TRBJ2-3, with TRBD2 identical over 10 bases. The germline CDR1 and CDR2 sequences are SGHNT and YENEEA. Trimming took 4 bases from V and 2 from J; bases not matched to a gene: 6. The CDR3 consists of 16 residues. As DNA, the CDR3 is TGTGCCAGCAGCTCCTCTAGCGGGGGTTCCACAGATACGCAGTATTTT. Its translation: CASSSSSGGSTDTQYF. The full variable domain, with the rest looked up from reference TRBV11-3 and TRBJ2-3, is EAGVVQSPRYKIIEKKQPVAFWCNPISGHNTLYWYLQNLGQGPELLIRYENEEAVDDSQLPKDRFSAERLKGVDSTLKIQPAELGDSAVYLCASSSSSGGSTDTQYFGPGTRLTVL.

This clone has more than one count but fewer than ten. The J gene is TRBJ1-1, the V gene TRBV9; D possibly corresponds to TRBD1 (6 bases). V lost 4 bases, J lost 0 bases, and 16 bases lay in between. The germline V gene has CDR1 SGDLS and CDR2 YYNGEE. This CDR3 spans 16 amino acids. The CDR3 protein is CASSPMPDRLNTEAFF. The CDR3 DNA follows: TGTGCCAGCAGCCCCATGCCGGACAGATTGAACACTGAAGCTTTCTTT.

The chain combines TRBV5-1 with TRBJ1-2, with D uncertain. The germline V gene encodes CDR1 SGHRS and CDR2 YFSETQ. The V end was cut by 4 bases, the J end by 3 bases, with 10 bases between. The CDR3 runs 13 residues. CDR3 sequence reads: CASSPSGDYGYTF. DNA of the CDR3: TGCGCCAGCAGCCCCAGTGGAGACTATGGCTACACCTTC. Drawing the rest from reference TRBV5-1 and TRBJ1-2, the complete variable domain is KAGVTQTPRYLIKTRGQQVTLSCSPISGHRSVSWYQQTPGQGLQFLFEYFSETQRNKGNFPGRFSGRQFSNSRSEMNVSTLELGDSALYLCASSPSGDYGYTFGSGTRLTVV.

This clone was recorded many times. The chain links TRBV7-3 to TRBJ2-3; D gene unclear. This CDR3 spans 13 amino acids. Per germline, CDR1 SGHTA and CDR2 FQGTGA. V was clipped by 5 bases and J by 1 base, with 7 bases between them. This CDR3 reads CASSRPGTDTQYF. The DNA for the CDR3 is TGTGCCAGCAGCCGGCCCGGCACAGATACGCAGTATTTT.

This clone appeared a few times. The gene calls are TRBV15 and TRBJ2-7, with 13 nucleotides matching TRBD2. Germline CDR1 reads LNHNV; CDR2 reads YYDKDF (reference sequence). Trimming cost V 4 bases and J 6 bases; bases outside gene matches: 6. This CDR3 has 15 residues. The CDR3 coding sequence is TGTGCCACCAGCACGGGACTAGCGGGATCTCGCGAGCAGTACTTC. This gives the protein CATSTGLAGSREQYF.

This clone occurred once. The rearrangement uses TRBV6-4 and TRBJ2-6; TRBD2 matches at 9 bases. The CDR3 spans 20 residues. The V gene end was trimmed by 0 bases and the J gene end by 2 bases; junction bases not matched to a gene: 11. Germline CDR1 MRHNA, CDR2 SNTAGT. The DNA for the CDR3 is TGTGCCAGCAGTGACTCGAGAGCGGGAGGAAATCAAGCTGGGGCCAACGTCCTGACTTTC. Its translation is CASSDSRAGGNQAGANVLTF.

This clone was observed a few times. This chain connects TRBV28 to TRBJ1-3; D possibly corresponds to TRBD1 (6 bases). Germline CDR1 MDHEN, CDR2 SYDVKM. The CDR3 runs 16 residues. The V end was cut by 3 bases, the J end by 3 bases, with 15 bases between. The CDR3 bases are TGTGCCAGCAGTTTTACCACAGGGACGGGTGGAAACACCATATATTTT. This sequence encodes CASSFTTGTGGNTIYF.

This clone was recorded a few times. The chain links TRBV15 to TRBJ2-5, with 8 bases that match TRBD2. The CDR3 spans 15 residues. Germline V gene data show CDR1 as LNHNV and CDR2 as YYDKDF (reference sequence). J gave up 1 base and V 2 bases, and 3 bases lay outside the gene matches. CDR3 in amino acids: CATSRRGGIQETQYF. As DNA, the CDR3 is TGTGCCACCAGCAGACGGGGGGGGATCCAAGAGACCCAGTACTTC.

The V and J genes are TRBV11-2 and TRBJ1-2; 7 bases fit TRBD1. This CDR3 contains 14 residues. Germline-derived CDR1 and CDR2 are SGHAT and FQNNGV. V gave up 2 bases and J gave up 9 bases; unmatched junction bases: 9. The CDR3 DNA sequence: TGTGCCAGCAGCTTAAGCGGACAGGAGAGTAGCTACACCTTC. Protein product: CASSLSGQESSYTF.

The rearrangement links TRBV5-1 to TRBJ1-2; D is uncertain. This CDR3 spans 14 amino acids. Trimming removed 4 bases at V and 4 bases at J, with 14 bases between. Germline-derived CDR1 and CDR2 are SGHRS and YFSETQ. The CDR3 reads CASSLGTGAYGYTF. In nucleotides, the CDR3 is TGCGCCAGCAGCCTGGGCACTGGCGCCTATGGCTACACCTTC.

The V call is TRBV7-2, the J call TRBJ1-1; D call uncertain. Trimming removed 5 bases from V and 4 bases from J, with 8 bases in between. Per the germline V gene, CDR1 is SGHTA and CDR2 is FQGNSA. This CDR3 region has 12 residues. CDR3 sequence reads: CASSPISTEAFF. As DNA, the CDR3 is TGTGCCAGCAGCCCGATAAGCACTGAAGCTTTCTTT. Filled out from reference TRBV7-2 and TRBJ1-1, the complete variable domain reads GAGVSQSPSNKVTEKGKDVELRCDPISGHTALYWYRQSLGQGLEFLIYFQGNSAPDKSGLPSDRFSAERTGGSVSTLTIQRTQQEDSAVYLCASSPISTEAFFGQGTRLTVV.

The rearrangement links TRBV7-3 to TRBJ2-1; perhaps TRBD2 as D (5 bases). The CDR3 length is 14 residues. Germline V gives CDR1 SGHTA, CDR2 FQGTGA. V was clipped by 3 bases and J by 10 bases, with 16 bases between them. The DNA of the CDR3 is TGTGCCAGCAGCTTTAGCGCAGAGGGTGTCGAGCAGTTCTTC. As protein: CASSFSAEGVEQFF. Based on the CDR3 plus reference TRBV7-3 and TRBJ2-1, the full variable domain is GAGVSQTPSNKVTEKGKYVELRCDPISGHTALYWYRQSLGQGPEFLIYFQGTGAADDSGLPNDRFFAVRPEGSVSTLKIQRTERGDSAVYLCASSFSAEGVEQFFGPGTRLTVL.